This T cell receptor (beta chain) stems from a study of blood T cell repertoires in COVID-19. Whole-study context: Collection of acute and convalescent COVID-19 samples took place in the United States, Italy and Spain.

In germline, CDR1 is LNHDA, CDR2 SQIVND (reference sequence). This CDR3 spans 15 amino acids. Trimming removed 4 bases at V and 4 bases at J, with 13 bases between. Assay used: immunoSEQ multiplex PCR; TCRdb lists only in-frame clones, some missing. Of 20,000 to 30,000 clones listed, more than 80% are singletons. The source is a human donor in a cohort sampled during active COVID-19. The J gene is TRBJ1-4, the V gene TRBV19; tentatively, D is TRBD1 (6 bases). Source material: peripheral blood. In nucleotides, the CDR3 is TGTGCCAGTAGTAATACAGGGAGTGGTAATGAAAAACTGTTTTTT. Protein: CASSNTGSGNEKLFF.